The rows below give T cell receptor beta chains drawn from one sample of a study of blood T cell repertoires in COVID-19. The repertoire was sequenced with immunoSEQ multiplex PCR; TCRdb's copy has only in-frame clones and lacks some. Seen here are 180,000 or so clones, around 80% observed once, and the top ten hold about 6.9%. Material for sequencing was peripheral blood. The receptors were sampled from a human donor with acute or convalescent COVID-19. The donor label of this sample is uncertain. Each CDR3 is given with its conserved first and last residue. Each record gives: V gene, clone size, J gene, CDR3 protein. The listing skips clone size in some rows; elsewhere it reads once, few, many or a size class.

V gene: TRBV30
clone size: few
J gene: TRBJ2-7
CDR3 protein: CAWSVSPSREQYF

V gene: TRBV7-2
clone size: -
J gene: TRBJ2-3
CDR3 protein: CASSPTGVDTQYF

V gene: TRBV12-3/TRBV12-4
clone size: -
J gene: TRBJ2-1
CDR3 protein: CASSFLAGVEQFF

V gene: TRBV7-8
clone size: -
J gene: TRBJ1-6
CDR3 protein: CASSLRQQSSYNSPLHF

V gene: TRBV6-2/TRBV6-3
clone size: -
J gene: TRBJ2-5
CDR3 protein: CASSPGLAGPGETQYF

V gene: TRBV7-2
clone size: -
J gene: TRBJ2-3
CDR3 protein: CASSLASGGGGTDTQYF

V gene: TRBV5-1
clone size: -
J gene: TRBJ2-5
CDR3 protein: CASSSRGETQYF

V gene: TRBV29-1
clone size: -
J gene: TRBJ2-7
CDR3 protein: CSVSRGTGGYEQYF

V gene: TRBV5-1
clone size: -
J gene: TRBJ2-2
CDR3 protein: CASRDRGFLITGELFF

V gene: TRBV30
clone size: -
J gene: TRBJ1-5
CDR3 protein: CAWSVRGQINQPQHF

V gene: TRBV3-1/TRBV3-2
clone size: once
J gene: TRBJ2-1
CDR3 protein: CASSLLVGGEQFF

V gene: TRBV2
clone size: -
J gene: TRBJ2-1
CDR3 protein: CASSEARTGGGGQFF

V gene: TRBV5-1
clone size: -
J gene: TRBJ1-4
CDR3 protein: CASSRGQTNEKLFF

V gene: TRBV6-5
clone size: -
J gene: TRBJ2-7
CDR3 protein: CASSYSKGWEQYF

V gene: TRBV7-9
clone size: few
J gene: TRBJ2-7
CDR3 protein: CASSLLAGSYEQYF

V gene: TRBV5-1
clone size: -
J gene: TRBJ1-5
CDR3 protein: CASSLETGDNQPQHF

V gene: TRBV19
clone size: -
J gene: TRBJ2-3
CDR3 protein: CASSIGVQGRFTDTQYF

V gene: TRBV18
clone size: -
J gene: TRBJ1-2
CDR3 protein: CASSPIQGEGYTF

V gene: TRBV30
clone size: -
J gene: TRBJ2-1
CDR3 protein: CAFGGTYNEQFF

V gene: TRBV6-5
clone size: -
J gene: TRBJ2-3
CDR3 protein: CASTLGMADTQYF

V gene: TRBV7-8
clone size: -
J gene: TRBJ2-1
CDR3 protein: CASSLVPSGISKFF

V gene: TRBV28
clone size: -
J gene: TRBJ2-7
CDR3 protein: CASSQLSYEQYF

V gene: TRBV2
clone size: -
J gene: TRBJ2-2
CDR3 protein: CASSGQTNTGELFF

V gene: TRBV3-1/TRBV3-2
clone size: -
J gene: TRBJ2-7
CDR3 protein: CASSQGKTSGGLEQYF

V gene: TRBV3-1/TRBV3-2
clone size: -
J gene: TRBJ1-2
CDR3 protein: CASSQETGRGRSTF

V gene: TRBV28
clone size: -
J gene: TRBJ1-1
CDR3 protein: CASRPSTGFTAEAFF

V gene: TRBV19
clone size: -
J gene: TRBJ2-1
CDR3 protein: CASRGQGEYNEQFF

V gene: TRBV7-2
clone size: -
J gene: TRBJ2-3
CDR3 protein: CASSLARDTQYF

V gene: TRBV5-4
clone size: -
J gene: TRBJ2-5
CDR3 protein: CASSKGLANQETQYF

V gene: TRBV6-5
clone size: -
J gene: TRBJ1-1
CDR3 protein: CASSPGGRNTEAFF

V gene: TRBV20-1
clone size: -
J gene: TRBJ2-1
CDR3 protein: CSASGQNEQFF

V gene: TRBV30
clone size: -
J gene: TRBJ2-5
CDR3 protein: CAWSSRTGEETQYF

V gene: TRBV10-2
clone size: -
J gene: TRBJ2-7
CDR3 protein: CASSESRGGTSGRSSYEQYF

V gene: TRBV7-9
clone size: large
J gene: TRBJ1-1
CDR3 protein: CASSPSLGTEAFF

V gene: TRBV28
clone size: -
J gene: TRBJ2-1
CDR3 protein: CASSGILAGVSNEQFF

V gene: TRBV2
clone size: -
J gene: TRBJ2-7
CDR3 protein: CASSGRPAGEQYF

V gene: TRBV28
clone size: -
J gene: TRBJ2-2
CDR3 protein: CASTKRTSGIRGGELFF

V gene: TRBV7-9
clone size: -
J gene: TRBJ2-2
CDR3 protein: CASSSVAGTTGELFF

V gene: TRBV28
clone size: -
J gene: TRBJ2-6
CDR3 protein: CASRVGAGANVLTF

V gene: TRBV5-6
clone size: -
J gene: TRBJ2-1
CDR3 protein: CASSLAGVNEQFF

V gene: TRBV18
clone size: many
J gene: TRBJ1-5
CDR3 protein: CASSPPVKTGVNQPQHF

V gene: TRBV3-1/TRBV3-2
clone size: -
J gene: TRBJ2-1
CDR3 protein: CASSSSGEQFF

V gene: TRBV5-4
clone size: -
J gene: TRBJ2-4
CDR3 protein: CASSLGGAKNIQYF

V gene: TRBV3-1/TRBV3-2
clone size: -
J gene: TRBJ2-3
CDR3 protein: CASSQDSLGADTQYF